A selection of T cell receptor beta chains follows, all from one sample in a study of blood T cell repertoires in COVID-19. This table comes from immunoSEQ multiplex PCR, and its TCRdb copy is limited to in-frame clones, with some not included. The sample lists some 95,000 clones; 70% to 90% were seen once. The material sequenced was peripheral blood. These receptor sequences come from a man aged 70 or older with acute or convalescent COVID-19. The CDR3 runs from the conserved cysteine through the conserved F or W. A D gene is named only where the DNA matches it firmly. Clone size is stated in some rows and not others, as once, few, many or a class when expanded.

CDR3aa: CASRGGTGLTGTEAFF; CDR3nt: TGTGCCAGCAGGGGGGGGACAGGCCTTACGGGCACTGAAGCTTTCTTT; d_gene: TRBD1; v_gene: TRBV28; len: 16; abundance: once; j_gene: TRBJ1-1
CDR3aa: CASSNRENSPLHF; CDR3nt: TGTGCCAGCAGCAACAGGGAAAATTCACCCCTCCACTTT; d_gene: NA; v_gene: TRBV21-1; len: 13; abundance: NA; j_gene: TRBJ1-6
CDR3aa: CASSTLTSGGTDTQYF; CDR3nt: TGCGCCAGCAGCACGCTGACTAGCGGGGGCACAGATACGCAGTATTTT; d_gene: TRBD2; v_gene: TRBV5-1; len: 16; abundance: once; j_gene: TRBJ2-3
CDR3aa: CASSSGQAAWETQYF; CDR3nt: TGCGCCAGCAGCTCCGGACAGGCAGCGTGGGAGACCCAGTACTTC; d_gene: TRBD1; v_gene: TRBV5-1; len: 15; abundance: NA; j_gene: TRBJ2-5
CDR3aa: CASSFQGRNYGYTF; CDR3nt: TGTGCCAGCAGTTTTCAGGGGCGGAACTATGGCTACACCTTC; d_gene: NA; v_gene: TRBV28; len: 14; abundance: NA; j_gene: TRBJ1-2
CDR3aa: CATSDSSTDTQYF; CDR3nt: TGTGCCACCAGTGATTCGAGCACAGATACGCAGTATTTT; d_gene: NA; v_gene: TRBV24-1; len: 13; abundance: NA; j_gene: TRBJ2-3
CDR3aa: CASSADGTGTGYTF; CDR3nt: TGCGCCAGCAGCGCGGACGGGACAGGGACCGGCTACACCTTC; d_gene: TRBD1; v_gene: TRBV5-1; len: 14; abundance: NA; j_gene: TRBJ1-2
CDR3aa: CASSLGIRDRFSNEQFF; CDR3nt: TGCGCCAGCAGCTTGGGGATCCGGGACAGATTTTCTAATGAGCAGTTCTTC; d_gene: TRBD1; v_gene: TRBV5-1; len: 17; abundance: NA; j_gene: TRBJ2-1
CDR3aa: CASSEILNQPQHF; CDR3nt: TGCGCCAGCAGTGAGATCTTAAATCAGCCCCAGCATTTT; d_gene: NA; v_gene: TRBV10-2; len: 13; abundance: NA; j_gene: TRBJ1-5
CDR3aa: CASSPDRAMGQYF; CDR3nt: TGTGCCAGCAGTCCGGACAGGGCCATGGGGCAGTACTTC; d_gene: TRBD1; v_gene: TRBV2; len: 13; abundance: NA; j_gene: TRBJ2-7
CDR3aa: CASSLRAEGYGYTF; CDR3nt: TGCGCCAGCAGCTTAAGGGCGGAGGGATATGGCTACACCTTC; d_gene: NA; v_gene: TRBV5-1; len: 14; abundance: NA; j_gene: TRBJ1-2
CDR3aa: CASSSGQQNTEAFF; CDR3nt: TGCGCCAGCAGCTCGGGACAGCAGAACACTGAAGCTTTCTTT; d_gene: TRBD1; v_gene: TRBV5-1; len: 14; abundance: NA; j_gene: TRBJ1-1
CDR3aa: CASSSGQIETQYF; CDR3nt: TGTGCCAGCAGCTCAGGACAGATAGAGACCCAGTACTTC; d_gene: NA; v_gene: TRBV5-4; len: 13; abundance: NA; j_gene: TRBJ2-5
CDR3aa: CASSLGQGSQRAFF; CDR3nt: TGTGCCAGCAGCTTGGGACAGGGGAGTCAACGAGCTTTCTTT; d_gene: TRBD1; v_gene: TRBV7-9; len: 14; abundance: few; j_gene: TRBJ1-1
CDR3aa: CASSDGTGLRGYGYTF; CDR3nt: TGTGCCAGCAGTGATGGGACAGGCCTGCGGGGCTATGGCTACACCTTC; d_gene: TRBD1; v_gene: TRBV6-1; len: 16; abundance: NA; j_gene: TRBJ1-2
CDR3aa: CAIRGTGAPNEKLFF; CDR3nt: TGTGCCATCAGGGGGACAGGGGCCCCTAATGAAAAACTGTTTTTT; d_gene: TRBD1; v_gene: TRBV10-3; len: 15; abundance: NA; j_gene: TRBJ1-4
CDR3aa: CASTGIYNEQFF; CDR3nt: TGTGCCAGTACAGGGATATACAATGAGCAGTTCTTC; d_gene: NA; v_gene: TRBV3-1/TRBV3-2; len: 12; abundance: NA; j_gene: TRBJ2-1
CDR3aa: CASSPADYLYGYTF; CDR3nt: TGTGCCAGCAGCCCCGCAGACTACCTCTATGGCTACACCTTC; d_gene: NA; v_gene: TRBV6-5; len: 14; abundance: NA; j_gene: TRBJ1-2
CDR3aa: CASSDLNNRGTYEQYF; CDR3nt: TGTGCCAGCAGTGATTTAAACAACAGGGGTACCTACGAGCAGTACTTC; d_gene: TRBD1; v_gene: TRBV2; len: 16; abundance: NA; j_gene: TRBJ2-7
CDR3aa: CASTIATNEKLFF; CDR3nt: TGTGCCAGCACCATAGCAACTAATGAAAAACTGTTTTTT; d_gene: NA; v_gene: TRBV7-9; len: 13; abundance: NA; j_gene: TRBJ1-4
CDR3aa: CATKTGGTDTQYF; CDR3nt: TGTGCCACCAAGACAGGGGGCACAGATACGCAGTATTTT; d_gene: TRBD1; v_gene: TRBV6-6; len: 13; abundance: NA; j_gene: TRBJ2-3
CDR3aa: CASSPRPSRRGGNSPLHF; CDR3nt: TGTGCCAGCAGTCCGCGCCCATCACGGAGGGGAGGTAATTCACCCCTCCACTTT; d_gene: NA; v_gene: TRBV6-6; len: 18; abundance: NA; j_gene: TRBJ1-6
CDR3aa: CASSQLAGGQTGELFF; CDR3nt: TGTGCCAGCAGCCAACTAGCGGGGGGGCAGACCGGGGAGCTGTTTTTT; d_gene: TRBD2; v_gene: TRBV5-4; len: 16; abundance: NA; j_gene: TRBJ2-2
CDR3aa: CASSQGAEGNTIYF; CDR3nt: TGTGCCAGCAGTCAAGGGGCAGAAGGAAACACCATATATTTT; d_gene: NA; v_gene: TRBV2; len: 14; abundance: few; j_gene: TRBJ1-3
CDR3aa: CASSPLWEKHTEAFF; CDR3nt: TGTGCCAGCTCACCACTGTGGGAGAAGCACACTGAAGCTTTCTTT; d_gene: NA; v_gene: TRBV18; len: 15; abundance: NA; j_gene: TRBJ1-1
CDR3aa: CASSFRGGATEAFF; CDR3nt: TGTGCCAGCAGTTTTAGGGGAGGGGCCACTGAAGCTTTCTTT; d_gene: NA; v_gene: TRBV27; len: 14; abundance: NA; j_gene: TRBJ1-1
CDR3aa: CASSQDPGLLNIQYF; CDR3nt: TGCGCCAGCAGCCAAGACCCGGGACTACTAAACATTCAGTACTTC; d_gene: TRBD2; v_gene: TRBV4-1; len: 15; abundance: NA; j_gene: TRBJ2-4
CDR3aa: CASSPGGGTEAFF; CDR3nt: TGTGCCAGCAGCCCCGGGGGGGGCACTGAAGCTTTCTTT; d_gene: NA; v_gene: TRBV7-9; len: 13; abundance: few; j_gene: TRBJ1-1
CDR3aa: CASSLVPGDQPQHF; CDR3nt: TGTGCCAGCAGCTTAGTCCCAGGGGATCAGCCCCAGCATTTT; d_gene: NA; v_gene: TRBV7-9; len: 14; abundance: NA; j_gene: TRBJ1-5
CDR3aa: CASSEGTGVRGQYF; CDR3nt: TGTGCCAGCAGTGAAGGGACAGGGGTAAGGGGGCAGTACTTC; d_gene: TRBD1; v_gene: TRBV6-1; len: 14; abundance: NA; j_gene: TRBJ2-7
CDR3aa: CASSMFAGLTSTDTQYF; CDR3nt: TGTGCCAGTAGTATGTTCGCAGGGCTCACTAGCACAGATACGCAGTATTTT; d_gene: NA; v_gene: TRBV19; len: 17; abundance: NA; j_gene: TRBJ2-3
CDR3aa: CASSEPAEGNSPLHF; CDR3nt: TGTGCCAGCAGTGAACCTGCAGAGGGAAATTCACCCCTCCACTTT; d_gene: NA; v_gene: TRBV6-1; len: 15; abundance: NA; j_gene: TRBJ1-6
CDR3aa: CASSSVRGGALNEQFF; CDR3nt: TGTGCCAGCAGCTCCGTGAGGGGCGGGGCCCTCAATGAGCAGTTCTTC; d_gene: NA; v_gene: TRBV11-3; len: 16; abundance: once; j_gene: TRBJ2-1
CDR3aa: CASSSQGAGSPLHF; CDR3nt: TGTGCCAGCAGCTCACAGGGGGCCGGTTCACCCCTCCACTTT; d_gene: TRBD1; v_gene: TRBV13; len: 14; abundance: NA; j_gene: TRBJ1-6
CDR3aa: CASSGGGAYNEQFF; CDR3nt: TGTGCCAGCAGTGGCGGGGGGGCCTACAATGAGCAGTTCTTC; d_gene: TRBD2; v_gene: TRBV2; len: 14; abundance: NA; j_gene: TRBJ2-1
CDR3aa: CASSEAEEGFVNEQFF; CDR3nt: TGTGCCAGCAGTGAAGCGGAGGAAGGTTTTGTCAATGAGCAGTTCTTC; d_gene: NA; v_gene: TRBV2; len: 16; abundance: NA; j_gene: TRBJ2-1
CDR3aa: CAISTGLSTDTQYF; CDR3nt: TGTGCCATTTCGACAGGGCTTAGCACAGATACGCAGTATTTT; d_gene: TRBD1; v_gene: TRBV19; len: 14; abundance: NA; j_gene: TRBJ2-3
CDR3aa: CASSWTLQETQYF; CDR3nt: TGTGCCAGCAGTTGGACACTCCAAGAGACCCAGTACTTC; d_gene: NA; v_gene: TRBV6-5; len: 13; abundance: few; j_gene: TRBJ2-5
CDR3aa: CASSQGQFYEQYF; CDR3nt: TGCGCCAGCAGCCAAGGACAGTTCTACGAGCAGTACTTC; d_gene: NA; v_gene: TRBV5-1; len: 13; abundance: NA; j_gene: TRBJ2-7
CDR3aa: CASSYVSGGYNEQFF; CDR3nt: TGTGCCAGCAGTTACGTTAGCGGGGGTTACAATGAGCAGTTCTTC; d_gene: TRBD2; v_gene: TRBV6-5; len: 15; abundance: NA; j_gene: TRBJ2-1
CDR3aa: CSASVKNTEAFF; CDR3nt: TGCAGTGCTAGTGTCAAGAACACTGAAGCTTTCTTT; d_gene: NA; v_gene: TRBV20-1; len: 12; abundance: NA; j_gene: TRBJ1-1
CDR3aa: CASSLNGGGVEKLFF; CDR3nt: TGTGCCAGCAGCTTAAATGGGGGAGGAGTTGAAAAACTGTTTTTT; d_gene: NA; v_gene: TRBV7-2; len: 15; abundance: NA; j_gene: TRBJ1-4
CDR3aa: CASSYSGVTGELFF; CDR3nt: TGTGCCAGCAGTTACTCAGGGGTTACCGGGGAGCTGTTTTTT; d_gene: NA; v_gene: TRBV6-6; len: 14; abundance: NA; j_gene: TRBJ2-2
CDR3aa: CASRPDRPNEKLFF; CDR3nt: TGTGCCAGCAGACCCGACAGGCCTAATGAAAAACTGTTTTTT; d_gene: NA; v_gene: TRBV11-2; len: 14; abundance: NA; j_gene: TRBJ1-4
CDR3aa: CASSQGTFRGSPLHF; CDR3nt: TGTGCCAGCAGCCAAGGGACATTTCGGGGATCACCCCTCCACTTT; d_gene: NA; v_gene: TRBV5-6; len: 15; abundance: few; j_gene: TRBJ1-6
CDR3aa: CASSPPVSGTDTQYF; CDR3nt: TGTGCCAGCTCACCACCGGTTTCGGGAACAGATACGCAGTATTTT; d_gene: NA; v_gene: TRBV18; len: 15; abundance: NA; j_gene: TRBJ2-3
CDR3aa: CASRSDGENTGELFF; CDR3nt: TGTGCCAGCAGGTCTGACGGAGAGAACACCGGGGAGCTGTTTTTT; d_gene: NA; v_gene: TRBV2; len: 15; abundance: NA; j_gene: TRBJ2-2
CDR3aa: CASSLEDRAGGYTF; CDR3nt: TGTGCCAGCAGCTTAGAAGACAGGGCTGGTGGCTACACCTTC; d_gene: TRBD1; v_gene: TRBV7-8; len: 14; abundance: NA; j_gene: TRBJ1-2
CDR3aa: CASSLMASGGAGELFF; CDR3nt: TGTGCCAGCAGTTTAATGGCTAGCGGGGGGGCCGGGGAGCTGTTTTTT; d_gene: TRBD2; v_gene: TRBV28; len: 16; abundance: NA; j_gene: TRBJ2-2
CDR3aa: CASSLIGSTGTENQPQHF; CDR3nt: TGTGCCAGCAGCTTAATCGGCAGCACCGGGACAGAGAATCAGCCCCAGCATTTT; d_gene: TRBD1; v_gene: TRBV11-3; len: 18; abundance: once; j_gene: TRBJ1-5
CDR3aa: CASRGSGGNEQFF; CDR3nt: TGTGCCAGCAGGGGTAGCGGGGGCAATGAGCAGTTCTTC; d_gene: TRBD2; v_gene: TRBV6-5; len: 13; abundance: NA; j_gene: TRBJ2-1
CDR3aa: CASSLAGAGKQFF; CDR3nt: TGTGCCAGCAGCCTAGCGGGGGCCGGGAAGCAGTTCTTC; d_gene: TRBD2; v_gene: TRBV28; len: 13; abundance: once; j_gene: TRBJ2-1
CDR3aa: CSASGQNNQPQHF; CDR3nt: TGCAGTGCTAGTGGGCAGAACAATCAGCCCCAGCATTTT; d_gene: NA; v_gene: TRBV20-1; len: 13; abundance: NA; j_gene: TRBJ1-5
CDR3aa: CASSQHLGQGTEAFF; CDR3nt: TGTGCCAGCAGCCAACACCTGGGACAGGGCACTGAAGCTTTCTTT; d_gene: TRBD1; v_gene: TRBV2; len: 15; abundance: NA; j_gene: TRBJ1-1
CDR3aa: CASRGSGGWNQPQHF; CDR3nt: TGTGCCAGCAGGGGCTCGGGGGGATGGAATCAGCCCCAGCATTTT; d_gene: NA; v_gene: TRBV28; len: 15; abundance: few; j_gene: TRBJ1-5
CDR3aa: CASSLVEAWTEAFF; CDR3nt: TGTGCCAGCAGCTTAGTAGAGGCGTGGACTGAAGCTTTCTTT; d_gene: NA; v_gene: TRBV7-8; len: 14; abundance: NA; j_gene: TRBJ1-1
CDR3aa: CASSLRVGELFF; CDR3nt: TGTGCCAGCAGCTTGCGGGTCGGGGAGCTGTTTTTT; d_gene: NA; v_gene: TRBV7-2; len: 12; abundance: few; j_gene: TRBJ2-2
CDR3aa: CASSLGGGRPGGYTF; CDR3nt: TGTGCCAGCAGCTTAGGTGGGGGCCGGCCTGGTGGCTACACCTTC; d_gene: NA; v_gene: TRBV7-2; len: 15; abundance: NA; j_gene: TRBJ1-2
CDR3aa: CASKVRGNTEAFF; CDR3nt: TGTGCCAGTAAGGTCCGAGGGAACACTGAAGCTTTCTTT; d_gene: NA; v_gene: TRBV19; len: 13; abundance: NA; j_gene: TRBJ1-1